This T cell receptor (beta chain) was sequenced in a study of beta chain features in type 1 diabetes. General observations from the study: Possibly, sequencing cDNA over-represented cells that had high TCR expression levels. Among patients, naive, central memory and Treg TCRB repertoires appeared more similar than among healthy donors. For Type 1 diabetes patients, all four CD4+ subsets carried TCRB CDR3s that were moderately but significantly shorter.

The entirety of the isolated RNA underwent reverse transcription, so expressed TCRB transcripts were sequenced. TCRdb's copy holds only in-frame clones and misses some; the assay was immunoSEQ multiplex PCR. The data contain over 600,000 clones, around 12% of them singletons. Notes on this clone: The antigen remains unidentified.

Every donor had blood drawn once into heparin, roughly 120 mL on average. Sorting with CD45RO/CCR7/CD25/CD127/CD95/CD27 yielded naive, central memory, regulatory and stem-like memory CD4+ cells. This TCR derives from a man aged 25-45 years with type 1 diabetes. The material sequenced was naive CD4+ T cells from blood.

CDR3 in DNA: TGTGCCAGCAGCTTAAACGGGGAGACCCAGTACTTC. Amino acids: CASSLNGETQYF. The V and J genes are TRBV7-9 and TRBJ2-5; D remains ambiguous. Per the germline V gene, CDR1 is SEHNR and CDR2 is FQNEAQ (reference sequence). V lost 2 bases, J lost 5 bases, and 6 bases lay in between. The CDR3 covers 12 residues.